This T cell receptor (beta chain) was sequenced in a study of shared T cell receptors in the human thymus. Germline assignment: CDR1 SGHKS and CDR2 YYEKEE (reference sequence). The CDR3 extends over 15 amino acids. The germline V and J ends were trimmed by 3 bases and 4 bases, with 16 bases remaining between them. Measured with immunoSEQ multiplex PCR; TCRdb has only the in-frame clones, and not every one. The sample includes about 660,000 clones, 87% seen only once; the top ten take more than 0.009%. These data also featured in a second study, about human thymus T cells. That report notes: All donors were healthy Finnish infants who were undergoing corrective surgery to treat congenital heart defects. Resections that were taken during corrective heart surgery supplied the thymus tissue. Within thymic and blood repertoires, V and J gene usage appeared to be biased.

The sample taken for sequencing was thymocytes. The receptor was derived from a boy younger than two with a congenital heart defect. The V call is TRBV5-5, the J call TRBJ1-2, with D possibly TRBD1 on 6 matching bases. The CDR3 nucleotides read TGTGCCAGCAGCTCGGTACAGGGACGACCCTATGGCTACACCTTC. Amino acids: CASSSVQGRPYGYTF.